The T cell receptor (beta chain) described here comes from a study of blood T cells in healthy people across ages. Primers used in a second PCR of about 7 to 11 cycles were a sample-barcoded 5' primer and a J-beta primer mix. The template-switch adaptor, which had 12 random nucleotides, put a tag on each cDNA molecule. Using its own MiXCR run on the 5' RACE reads, TCRdb lists one record per CDR3 protein. Among roughly 900,000 distinct CDR3 sequences listed, less than 35% were seen once. This clonotype showed up many times. The antigen remains unidentified. Isolating PBMCs gave at least 7 million of these cells per sample. The authors extracted at least 5.5 micrograms of total RNA per sample. The ends lost 6 bases at V and 3 bases at J; junction bases unmatched: 9. CDR3 size: 15 residues. Germline assignment: CDR1 SNHLY and CDR2 FYNNEI. Overall study findings and caveats: In long-lived donors, naive CD4+ cell counts and diversity exceeded those of aged donors.

The chain carries TRBV2 and TRBJ1-2, with 8 positions matching TRBD1. This clonotype was obtained from a woman of 80 years or more in good health. Sequenced input: blood. CDR3 sequence (DNA): TGTGCCAGCAGGGATAGACGGGACAGGTACTATGGCTACACCTTC. Amino acid sequence: CASRDRRDRYYGYTF.